The 21 T cell receptor beta chains below all came from one sample that was sequenced in a study of blood T cells in healthy people across ages (dated by TCRdb to about 2015). The library was produced with 5' RACE. The run used an Illumina HiSeq 2500. A second PCR of roughly 6 to 11 cycles was run with a J-beta primer mix and a sample-barcoded 5' primer. Starting from the raw public reads, TCRdb applied fastp trimming at Q25, assembled clones with MiXCR and retained in-frame beta chains. Identical CDR3 proteins give one entry, which carries the most common genes and DNA. The sample yields 800,000 to 950,000 distinct CDR3 sequences; 25% to 30% were counted once. Of the sample, 10% is held by the ten largest clones. These same records also appear under a second study, on T cells of mothers and their children.

The sample consisted of blood. The receptors were sampled from a woman aged 40 to 50 in good health.

The V and J genes are TRBV20-1 and TRBJ1-5; no definite D call. The CDR3 spans 16 residues. Trimming shortened V by 3 bases and J by 7 bases, and 22 bases separated the two germline ends. Germline CDR1 reads DFQATT; CDR2 reads SNEGSKA (reference sequence). This chain's CDR3 is CSAREAFTGPRQPQHF. DNA of the CDR3: TGCAGTGCTAGGGAGGCGTTCACGGGCCCTCGCCAGCCCCAGCATTTT.

The rearrangement joins TRBV5-6 to TRBJ2-7, with D unclear. Trimming stripped 0 bases from V and 7 bases from J, with 17 bases between. The CDR3 spans 15 residues. The V gene's germline CDR1 is SGHDT and CDR2 YYEEEE. The CDR3 DNA is TGTGCCAGCAGCTTGGCCCCGTTACTTGTAAATGAGCAGTACTTC. Its translation is CASSLAPLLVNEQYF.

In regard to this clonotype: The germline gene is not matched at one end of the junction; a read error may be the cause. The chain employs TRBV7-9 and TRBJ1-6; weak D call: TRBD1 (6 bases). This CDR3 has 18 residues. The germline CDR1 and CDR2 sequences are SEHNR and FQNEAQ (reference sequence). CDR3 coding DNA: TGTGCCAGCAGCCCAAACACCCGCTCCAGGGGACCTGGTTCACCCCCCCACTTT. As protein: CASSPNTRSRGPGSPPHF.

A few counts support this clonotype. The chain employs TRBV7-2 and TRBJ2-3, with 8 bases lining up with TRBD2. Trimming took 5 bases from V and 1 from J; bases not matched to a gene: 5. The length of the CDR3 is 15 residues. Germline loops: CDR1 SGHTA, CDR2 FQGNSA. The CDR3 nucleotides are TGTGCCAGCAGCGTTAGCGGGGTAGGCACAGATACGCAGTATTTT. Its translation is CASSVSGVGTDTQYF.

The chain links TRBV9 to TRBJ1-4, with D unclear. Trimming shortened V by 0 bases and J by 5 bases, and 8 bases separated the two germline ends. Germline CDR1 SGDLS, CDR2 YYNGEE. The CDR3 spans 14 residues. The chain's CDR3 is CASSVGGLNEKLFF. The CDR3 nucleotides are TGTGCCAGCAGCGTAGGGGGATTAAATGAAAAACTGTTTTTT.

This clonotype was counted a few times. The chain uses TRBV4-3 and TRBJ2-2, with a possible D match to TRBD1 (6 bases). There are 15 residues in the CDR3. The V gene's germline CDR1 is LGHNA and CDR2 YSLEER. V was clipped by 0 bases and J by 2 bases, with 7 bases between them. CDR3 nucleotide sequence: TGCGCCAGCAGCCAAGAAGGGACAAACACCGGGGAGCTGTTTTTT. Amino acid sequence: CASSQEGTNTGELFF.

The chain uses TRBV3-1 and TRBJ2-1; D assignment may be TRBD1 or TRBD2 (5 bases each). The V end lost 9 bases, the J end lost 2 bases, and 11 bases lay between the germline ends. This CDR3 contains 13 residues. The germline V gene has CDR1 LGHDT and CDR2 YNNKEL (reference sequence). CDR3 amino acids: CASRDQAYNEQFF. The CDR3 DNA reads as TGTGCCAGTCGGGACCAGGCCTACAATGAGCAGTTCTTC.

The chain joins TRBV7-9 to TRBJ1-1; weak D call: TRBD1 (5 bases). CDR3 length: 16 amino acids. V was shortened by 4 bases and J by 1 base, with 16 bases between the two germline ends. Germline-derived CDR1 and CDR2 are SEHNR and FQNEAQ (reference sequence). The chain's CDR3 is CASSSEGLGRNTEAFF. CDR3 nucleotide sequence: TGTGCCAGCAGCTCCGAGGGACTGGGACGGAACACTGAAGCTTTCTTT.

This clonotype has a handful of counts. This may stem from a read error, because a much larger clone lies one nucleotide away. CDR3 sequence: CASRGGSGPCEQYF. The CDR3 nucleotides are TGTGCCAGCAGAGGGGGCTCGGGGCCCTGCGAGCAGTACTTC. This chain uses TRBV7-9 with TRBJ2-7, with 7 bases fitting TRBD1. The germline CDR1 and CDR2 sequences are SEHNR and FQNEAQ (reference sequence). This CDR3 region has 14 residues. The V segment lost 6 bases and the J segment 6 bases; nucleotides outside the gene matches: 11.

Regarding this clonotype: A single base separates this from a much larger clone, so it may be a read error. The J gene is TRBJ1-5, the V gene TRBV5-6; possible D gene TRBD1, 5 bases. The CDR3 consists of 15 residues. Germline CDR1 is SGHDT and CDR2 is YYEEEE. CDR3 DNA: TGTGCCAGCAGCTTGGGACAGTTGGGCAATCGGCCCCAGCATTTT. This sequence encodes CASSLGQLGNRPQHF.

The V and J genes are TRBV2 and TRBJ1-2; possible D gene TRBD1, 5 bases. V lost 7 bases to trimming and J lost 7 bases, with 19 bases between them. Germline CDR1 SNHLY, CDR2 FYNNEI. The CDR3 has 14 amino acids. DNA for the CDR3: TGTGCCAGCATCCTATGGTCGGGGGGGTCTGGCTACACCTTC. As protein: CASILWSGGSGYTF.

The chain couples TRBV6-1 to TRBJ2-3; possible D gene TRBD2, 6 bases. Per germline, CDR1 MNHNS and CDR2 SASEGT. CDR3 length: 13 amino acids. The V end was cut by 7 bases, the J end by 5 bases, with 13 bases between. In nucleotides, the CDR3 is TGTGCCAGCACTCTATCCGGGGGAGATACGCAGTATTTT. Protein: CASTLSGGDTQYF.

As for this clonotype: The junction differs from germline at one of its ends, possibly a read error. V gene TRBV6-1 combines with J gene TRBJ2-7; D remains ambiguous. The CDR3 is made up of 16 amino acids. The germline gives CDR1 MNHNS, CDR2 SASEGT. CDR3 loop: CANSESVGRSSYEQYF. In DNA, the CDR3 is TGTGCCAACAGTGAATCGGTTGGTAGGAGCTCCTACGAGCAGTACTTC.

V is TRBV20-1 and J is TRBJ1-1; tentative D call: TRBD1 (6 bases). CDR1 is DFQATT and CDR2 is SNEGSKA in the germline V gene (reference sequence). V gave up 6 bases and J gave up 1 base, with 15 bases separating them. This CDR3 region has 14 residues. Here the CDR3 reads CSATQGGGNTEAFF. CDR3 nucleotides: TGCAGTGCCACACAAGGGGGGGGGAACACTGAAGCTTTCTTT.

This clonotype was counted a single time. This clone may be a read error of a much larger clone one base away. The gene calls are TRBV10-3 and TRBJ2-7, with TRBD1 matching 8 bases. The J call may be wrong; the DNA end is better matched by TRBJ2-1. The CDR3 totals 13 residues. CDR1 and CDR2 from the germline V gene are ENHRY and SYGVKD. CDR3 sequence (DNA): TGTGTCAGCCGGTCAGGGGGCTCCTACGAGCAGTTCTTC. Translation: CVSRSGGSYEQFF.

This clonotype was seen repeatedly, ten times or more. The rearrangement joins TRBV6-2 or TRBV6-3 to TRBJ1-2; D possibly corresponds to TRBD1 (5 bases). The germline gives CDR1 MNHEY, CDR2 SVGEGT. V was trimmed by 0 bases and J by 6 bases, leaving 14 bases between them. The CDR3 runs to 15 residues. The CDR3 sequence is CASSYSGEKLDGYTF. CDR3 nucleotide sequence: TGTGCCAGCAGTTACTCGGGGGAAAAGCTCGATGGCTACACCTTC.

The sample holds one count of this clonotype. The gene calls are TRBV6-5 and TRBJ1-4, with D possibly matching TRBD1 (5 bases). The V and J ends lost 5 bases and 7 bases respectively, with 29 bases between them. Germline CDR1 is MNHEY and CDR2 is SVGAGI. The CDR3 totals 19 residues. The CDR3 region has the DNA TGTGCCAGCAGTACTAATCCGGGCCCGTCGCACGGGGGTCGTGAAAAACTGTTTTTT. This translates into CASSTNPGPSHGGREKLFF.

The chain is built from TRBV30 and TRBJ1-5, with D perhaps TRBD1 (6 bases). Germline assignment: CDR1 GTSNPN and CDR2 SVGIG (reference sequence). The CDR3 is made up of 14 amino acids. V was cut by 2 bases and J by 3 bases, with 11 bases left in between. This CDR3 reads CAWSSTGFNQPQHF. CDR3 nucleotide sequence: TGTGCCTGGAGTTCGACAGGTTTCAATCAGCCCCAGCATTTT.

Note on this clonotype: This may be a read error, as it is one base from a much larger clone. The V and J genes are TRBV5-8 and TRBJ2-4, with TRBD1 matching 7 bases. V gave up 3 bases and J gave up 2 bases; unmatched junction bases: 8. Germline-derived CDR1 and CDR2 are SGHTS and YDEGEE. This CDR3 spans 16 amino acids. The CDR3 region is CASSWVTGRSKNIQYF. The CDR3 coding sequence is TGTGCCAGCAGCTGGGTGACAGGGAGATCCAAAAACATTCAGTACTTC.

In nucleotides, the CDR3 is TGCAGCGCCGAAACGAGCACAGATACGCAGTATTTT. It codes for CSAETSTDTQYF. V usage is TRBV29-1 and J usage is TRBJ2-3; no clear D gene. Trimming left V 7 bases short and J 0 bases short, with 8 bases between. The V gene's germline CDR1 is SQVTM and CDR2 ANQGSEA. The CDR3 sequence is 12 residues long.

This chain links TRBV27 with TRBJ2-7; 8 nucleotides agree with TRBD1. J gave up 2 bases and V 4 bases, and 4 bases lay outside the gene matches. The CDR3 has 14 residues. CDR1 is MNHEY and CDR2 is SMNVEV in the germline V gene (reference sequence). The chain's CDR3 is CASSSGQATYEQYF. The CDR3 DNA is TGTGCCAGCAGTTCGGGACAGGCTACCTACGAGCAGTACTTC.